These 16 T cell receptor beta chains were all obtained from the same sample, sequenced in a study of cytomegalovirus exposure and HLA in healthy donors. Use of 60 Vbeta and 13 Jbeta primers characterized the PCR. Clones were read by immunoSEQ multiplex PCR, and TCRdb kept only the in-frame ones, dropping some. The sample lists 95,000 to 100,000 clones, 65% to 80% seen once, with about 1.9% in the top ten. Input material: PBMCs. The receptors originated from a woman aged 40 to 49 in good health and CMV-seronegative.

This clone was recorded once. The rearrangement joins TRBV25-1 to TRBJ2-2; 8 bases match TRBD2. Germline assignment: CDR1 MGHDK and CDR2 SYGVNS. The CDR3 loop spans 15 amino acids. J lost 5 bases, V lost 7 bases, and 9 bases had no gene match. Here the CDR3 DNA reads TGTGCCAGCAAAGGAGCGGGAGAGAGTACCGGGGAGCTGTTTTTT. Amino acid sequence: CASKGAGESTGELFF.

This clone was counted between two and nine times. The chain employs TRBV29-1 and TRBJ2-4; 7 bases fit TRBD1. With V trimmed by 7 bases and J by 8 bases, 14 bases remained unmatched. The germline V gene encodes CDR1 SQVTM and CDR2 ANQGSEA. This CDR3 comprises 14 residues. The CDR3 bases are TGCAGCGGGAGACAGGGCCTCCTAGGGGACATTCAGTACTTC. As protein: CSGRQGLLGDIQYF. The full variable domain, its missing parts supplied by reference TRBV29-1 and TRBJ2-4, is SAVISQKPSRDICQRGTSLTIQCQVDSQVTMMFWYRQQPGQSLTLIATANQGSEATYESGFVIDKFPISRPNLTFSTLTVSNMSPEDSSIYLCSGRQGLLGDIQYFGAGTRLSVL.

This rearrangement joins TRBV7-9 to TRBJ2-3; 14 nucleotides agree with TRBD2. This CDR3 has 17 residues. V lost 3 bases, J lost 6 bases, and 8 bases stayed unmatched. Germline V gene sequence: CDR1 SEHNR, CDR2 FQNEAQ (reference sequence). The CDR3, as DNA: TGTGCCAGCAGCTTGCTCATGGGACTAGCGGGAGTTGATACGCAGTATTTT. This codes for CASSLLMGLAGVDTQYF.

V gene TRBV7-2 combines with J gene TRBJ2-5; tentatively, D is TRBD2 (6 bases). CDR1 SGHTA and CDR2 FQGNSA come from the germline V gene. The germline V and J ends were trimmed by 5 bases and 1 base, with 14 bases remaining between them. The CDR3 runs to 15 residues. For the CDR3, the DNA is TGTGCCAGCAGCCGGGGGTGGGCGTCCCAAGAGACCCAGTACTTC. Protein sequence: CASSRGWASQETQYF.

CDR3 sequence reads: CASSPPGGQGGYEQYF. DNA of the CDR3: TGTGCCAGCTCACCACCGGGGGGACAGGGAGGATACGAGCAGTACTTC. The chain uses TRBV18 and TRBJ2-7; TRBD1 agrees at 9 bases. J gave up 4 bases and V 0 bases, and 7 bases lay outside the gene matches. The CDR3 has 16 amino acids. Germline V lookup: CDR1 KGHSH, CDR2 LQKENI.

The chain recombines TRBV25-1 with TRBJ2-7, with a tentative D call TRBD1 (5 bases). CDR1 and CDR2 (germline): MGHDK, SYGVNS. Trimming pared 5 bases from V and 3 bases from J, leaving 8 bases between. The CDR3 loop spans 12 amino acids. Here the CDR3 reads CASSQQVYEQYF. CDR3 bases: TGTGCCAGCAGTCAACAGGTCTACGAGCAGTACTTC.

CDR3 in amino acids: CASSLEGSRAYEQYF. CDR3 bases: TGTGCCAGCAGCTTAGAGGGAAGCAGGGCCTACGAGCAGTACTTC. The chain links TRBV11-2 to TRBJ2-5; TRBD1 is a possible D gene (5 bases). Matching the DNA end better, TRBJ2-7 makes the J call doubtful. The CDR3 length is 15 residues. Looked up from germline, CDR1 is SGHAT and CDR2 is FQNNGV.

The rearrangement uses TRBV7-2 and TRBJ2-5; 8 bases map to TRBD2. The CDR3 runs 15 residues. CDR1 and CDR2 (germline): SGHTA, FQGNSA. The V segment lost 2 bases and the J segment 4 bases; nucleotides outside the gene matches: 6. CDR3 region: CASSLRGGFLETQYF. CDR3 DNA: TGTGCCAGCAGCTTACGCGGGGGGTTTTTAGAGACCCAGTACTTC.

This clone showed up just a few times. The chain joins TRBV7-2 to TRBJ2-2; no reliable D call. This CDR3 is built from 13 residues. CDR1 is SGHTA and CDR2 is FQGNSA in the germline V gene. Deletions cut 5 bases from V and 5 bases from J, with 9 bases between. Written as DNA, the CDR3 is TGTGCCAGCAGCAAGTGGGCGACCGGGGAGCTGTTTTTT. Encoded protein: CASSKWATGELFF.

The gene calls are TRBV7-2 and TRBJ2-7, with TRBD2 as a possible D gene (6 bases). The CDR3 length is 13 residues. Germline CDR1 and CDR2: SGHTA and FQGNSA. The V gene lost 5 bases and the J gene lost 7 bases, with 15 bases spanning the gap. CDR3 sequence reads: CASSPELAREQYF. CDR3 coding DNA: TGTGCCAGCAGCCCTGAACTAGCTCGGGAGCAGTACTTC. Full variable domain (missing parts from reference TRBV7-2 and TRBJ2-7): GAGVSQSPSNKVTEKGKDVELRCDPISGHTALYWYRQSLGQGLEFLIYFQGNSAPDKSGLPSDRFSAERTGGSVSTLTIQRTQQEDSAVYLCASSPELAREQYFGPGTRLTVT.

The rearrangement uses TRBV2 and TRBJ1-5; TRBD1 matches 7 bases. This CDR3 has 15 residues. Germline CDR1 and CDR2: SNHLY and FYNNEI. After removal of 6 bases from V and 0 bases from J, the junction contained 5 bases not matched to a gene. In DNA form, the CDR3 reads TGTGCCAGCAGGGCTACAGGGGATAGCAATCAGCCCCAGCATTTT. Translated, it gives CASRATGDSNQPQHF.

The chain carries TRBV11-2 and TRBJ1-3; TRBD1 is a possible D gene (5 bases). V was clipped by 2 bases and J by 0 bases, with 14 bases between them. The CDR3 runs 17 residues. Per the germline V gene, CDR1 is SGHAT and CDR2 is FQNNGV. CDR3 amino acids: CASSLSFTGGSGNTIYF. The DNA of the CDR3 is TGTGCCAGCAGCTTATCGTTTACGGGGGGCTCTGGAAACACCATATATTTT.

Concerning this clone: An end of the junction does not agree with germline; a read error may underlie this. At the DNA level, this CDR3 is encoded by other sequences in the same sample as well. The rearrangement joins TRBV19 to TRBJ2-1; D remains unclear. CDR1 is LNHDA, CDR2 SQIVND, per germline (reference sequence). This CDR3 is 12 amino acids long. CDR3 DNA sequence: TGTGCCAGCCAGCGTTCCTACAATGAACAGTTCTTC. This codes for CASQRSYNEQFF. Drawing the rest from reference TRBV19 and TRBJ2-1, the complete variable domain is DGGITQSPKYLFRKEGQNVTLSCEQNLNHDAMYWYRQDPGQGLRLIYYSQIVNDFQKGDIAEGYSVSREKKESFPLTVTSAQKNPTAFYLCASQRSYNEQFFGPGTRLTVL.

V usage is TRBV6-1 and J usage is TRBJ2-3; 7 nucleotides match TRBD1. The germline V gene encodes CDR1 MNHNS and CDR2 SASEGT. The CDR3 is made up of 15 amino acids. Trimming removed 6 bases from V and 4 bases from J; junction bases left unmatched: 10. In nucleotides, the CDR3 is TGTGCCAGCAGAGACACAGGGGCCGAAGCAGATACGCAGTATTTT. Translating gives CASRDTGAEADTQYF.

The chain is built from TRBV5-4 and TRBJ2-3, with 7 bases aligning to TRBD2. The V gene end was trimmed by 2 bases and the J gene end by 0 bases; junction bases not matched to a gene: 9. CDR1 and CDR2 from the germline V gene are SGHNT and YYREEE (reference sequence). This CDR3 has 17 residues. CDR3 nucleotide sequence: TGTGCCAGCAGCTTTACCCCAACTAGCGAGAGCACAGATACGCAGTATTTT. It is translated as CASSFTPTSESTDTQYF.

The chain recombines TRBV19 with TRBJ1-1; tentatively, D is TRBD1 (5 bases). The CDR3 has 15 amino acids. V lost 6 bases to trimming and J lost 2 bases, with 16 bases between them. Looked up from germline, CDR1 is LNHDA and CDR2 is SQIVND (reference sequence). CDR3 DNA: TGTGCCAGTAGCCGATCGAGGACACTAAACACTGAAGCTTTCTTT. This gives the protein CASSRSRTLNTEAFF.